This T cell receptor beta chain was documented in a study of blood T cell repertoires in COVID-19. The wider study: Material from acute and convalescent COVID-19 was sourced from the United States, Italy and Spain. T cells, B-cell-depleted T cells, or PBMCs provided the cDNA or gDNA that served as material.

In the original workflow: Scientists estimated how many nucleated cells there were by amplifying reference gene primers. The method was immunoSEQ multiplex PCR; TCRdb's version includes in-frame clones alone and lacks a portion of them. V and J calls and clone size are those listed in that table; D and trimming were worked out from the DNA. Seen here are approximately 670,000 clones, about 90% observed once, and the top ten hold 0.2% to 0.3%. This CDR3 is 15 amino acids long. J lost 6 bases, V lost 1 base, and 4 bases had no gene match. The germline gives CDR1 LGHDT, CDR2 YNNKEL (reference sequence).

The gene calls are TRBV3-1 (or the pseudogene TRBV3-2) and TRBJ2-1; 9 bases map to TRBD1. The sample comprised peripheral blood. The receptor was derived from a woman younger than 30 with acute or convalescent COVID-19. The CDR3 bases are TGTGCCAGCAGCCAAGTTGGGACAGGGATCAATGAGCAGTTCTTC. This gives the protein CASSQVGTGINEQFF.